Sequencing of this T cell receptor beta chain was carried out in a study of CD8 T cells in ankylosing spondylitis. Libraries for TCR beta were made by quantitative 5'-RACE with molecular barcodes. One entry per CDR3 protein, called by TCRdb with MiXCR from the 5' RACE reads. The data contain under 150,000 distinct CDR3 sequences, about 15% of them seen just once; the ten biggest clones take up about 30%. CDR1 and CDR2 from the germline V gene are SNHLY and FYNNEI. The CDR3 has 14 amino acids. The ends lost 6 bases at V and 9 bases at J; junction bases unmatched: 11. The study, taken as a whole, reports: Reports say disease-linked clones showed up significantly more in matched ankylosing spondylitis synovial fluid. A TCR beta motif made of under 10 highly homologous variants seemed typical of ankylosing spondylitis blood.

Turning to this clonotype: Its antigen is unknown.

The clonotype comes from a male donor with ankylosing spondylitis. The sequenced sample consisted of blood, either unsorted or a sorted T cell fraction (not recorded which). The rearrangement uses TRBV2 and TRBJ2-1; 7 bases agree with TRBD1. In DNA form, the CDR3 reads TGTGCCAGCAGAGACAGGGAAATTCGAGGTGAGCAGTTCTTC. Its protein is CASRDREIRGEQFF. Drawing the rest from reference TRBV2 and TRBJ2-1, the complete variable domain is EPEVTQTPSHQVTQMGQEVILRCVPISNHLYFYWYRQILGQKVEFLVSFYNNEISEKSEIFDDQFSVERPDGSNFTLKIRSTKLEDSAMYFCASRDREIRGEQFFGPGTRLTVL.